The clone carrying this T cell receptor beta chain came up once. Its antigen is not known. Recipients were bled about 28 days pretransplant and at posttransplant days 30, 100, 180. The sample belongs to a study of T cell clonotyping in hematopoietic cell transplantation. Study conclusions and caveats: No sorting was done, leaving CD4 and CD8 contributions mixed. After transplant, recipient diversity fell while pathologically expanded clonotypes grew through day 180.

The V gene's germline CDR1 is KGHSH and CDR2 LQKENI. Between the trimmed V and J ends, which lost 4 bases and 0 bases, there was a span of 9 bases. The CDR3 covers 15 residues. Produced via immunoSEQ multiplex PCR; TCRdb's table is partial and in-frame only. Here the sample spans approximately 780 clones, 65% to 80% being singletons. The specimen was PBMCs, collected 30 days after allogeneic stem cell transplant. The rearrangement links TRBV18 to TRBJ2-2, with D hard to call. The TCR sequence derives from a female patient between 30 and 45 years old who had an allogeneic stem cell transplant, so the T cells may come from the graft donor. Some clones in this sample may be carry-over from other donors' samples. Written as DNA, the CDR3 is TGTGCCAGCTCACAAAATCATGCGAACACCGGGGAGCTGTTTTTT. This sequence encodes CASSQNHANTGELFF.